This entry lists 28 T cell receptor beta chains sequenced from one sample in a study of graft-versus-host responses after intestinal transplantation. Method: immunoSEQ multiplex PCR; TCRdb's copy keeps in-frame clones and lacks some. The table includes around 20,000 clones, around 80% detected once. The source was PBMCs, collected 14 days after transplant. The origin of the receptors is a human patient who received an intestinal transplant, so some T cells may come from the graft donor.

This clone occurred a few times. The chain combines TRBV7-8 with TRBJ1-1; maybe TRBD1 (6 bases). Trimming stripped 5 bases from V and 1 base from J, with 11 bases between. Germline CDR1 and CDR2: SGHVS and FQNEAQ. This CDR3 spans 14 amino acids. This chain's CDR3 is CASSPGHQNTEAFF. In DNA form, the CDR3 reads TGTGCCAGCAGCCCGGGACACCAGAACACTGAAGCTTTCTTT.

This chain links TRBV10-2 with TRBJ2-5; 10 bases line up with TRBD2. CDR3 size: 14 residues. The J segment lost 11 bases and the V segment lost 6 bases, leaving 12 bases of the junction unmatched. Germline loops: CDR1 WSHSY, CDR2 SAAADI. This CDR3 is CASRGLAGVGEQYF. The CDR3 DNA reads TGCGCCAGCAGGGGGCTAGCGGGAGTAGGGGAGCAGTACTTC.

The gene calls are TRBV19 and TRBJ1-5; TRBD1 matches 8 bases. CDR3 size: 16 residues. Germline CDR1 LNHDA, CDR2 SQIVND (reference sequence). J lost 3 bases, V lost 3 bases, and 7 bases had no gene match. The CDR3 nucleotides are TGTGCCAGTAGTATGGGAGGACAGGGCCCCAATCAGCCCCAGCATTTT. It specifies CASSMGGQGPNQPQHF.

CDR3 region: CASSQAGTSGGAAEDTQYF. As DNA, the CDR3 is TGCGCCAGCAGCCAAGCCGGGACTAGCGGGGGGGCCGCAGAAGATACGCAGTATTTT. The chain uses TRBV4-1 and TRBJ2-3, with 16 bases identical to TRBD2. In germline, CDR1 is MGHRA, CDR2 YSYEKL. The length of the CDR3 is 19 residues. The V and J ends lost 1 base and 5 bases, in that order; junction bases with no gene match: 9.

The rearrangement joins TRBV6-6 to TRBJ2-3; the match to TRBD2 covers 8 bases. The V and J ends lost 1 base and 2 bases, in that order; junction bases with no gene match: 5. CDR1 is MNHNY, CDR2 SVGAGI, per germline (reference sequence). The CDR3 has 16 amino acids. CDR3 protein: CASSYWASGFTDTQYF. Written as DNA, the CDR3 is TGTGCCAGCAGTTACTGGGCTAGCGGGTTCACAGATACGCAGTATTTT.

This chain joins TRBV5-1 and TRBJ2-5; TRBD2 aligns across 7 bases. The CDR3 is 14 residues long. Per germline, CDR1 SGHRS and CDR2 YFSETQ. Trimming cost V 7 bases and J 4 bases; bases outside gene matches: 10. The CDR3 DNA sequence: TGCGCCAGCGCAAAGATAGGACTAGGAGAGACCCAGTACTTC. This gives the protein CASAKIGLGETQYF.

The CDR3: CASSFQVGQIDSPLHF. In nucleotides, the CDR3 is TGCGCCAGCAGCTTTCAGGTGGGACAGATTGATTCACCCCTCCACTTT. The V and J genes are TRBV5-1 and TRBJ1-6, with 7 bases identical to TRBD1. V was pared by 2 bases and J by 8 bases, with 10 bases of the junction left unmatched. This CDR3 region has 16 residues. Germline V gene data show CDR1 as SGHRS and CDR2 as YFSETQ.

The chain is built from TRBV6-1 and TRBJ2-7; perhaps TRBD1 as D (5 bases). The germline gives CDR1 MNHNS, CDR2 SASEGT. The CDR3 consists of 14 residues. The V gene lost 5 bases and the J gene lost 1 base, with 12 bases spanning the gap. The CDR3 nucleotides are TGTGCCAGCAGTTCCCCCAGGGAATCCTACGAGCAGTACTTC. Protein sequence: CASSSPRESYEQYF.

The chain uses TRBV6-1 and TRBJ2-1; D gene uncertain. Germline values: CDR1 MNHNS, CDR2 SASEGT. The CDR3 extends over 12 amino acids. V lost 3 bases to trimming and J lost 4 bases, with 4 bases between them. CDR3 residues: CASSENYNEQFF. For the CDR3, the DNA is TGTGCCAGCAGTGAGAATTACAATGAGCAGTTCTTC.

The genes are TRBV5-1 and TRBJ2-1; 12 bases agree with TRBD2. The ends lost 1 base at V and 4 bases at J; junction bases unmatched: 0. The CDR3 contains 15 residues. The germline V gene has CDR1 SGHRS and CDR2 YFSETQ. The CDR3: CASSLTSGGYNEQFF. For the CDR3, the DNA is TGCGCCAGCAGCTTGACTAGCGGGGGGTACAATGAGCAGTTCTTC.

V usage is TRBV29-1 and J usage is TRBJ1-2; 7 bases agree with TRBD1. The CDR3 has 14 amino acids. Germline loops: CDR1 SQVTM, CDR2 ANQGSEA. V lost 0 bases and J lost 4; bases outside the gene matches: 5. In nucleotides, the CDR3 is TGCAGCGTTGAAGAGAGGGGGCGGGGCTATGGCTACACCTTC. Translated: CSVEERGRGYGYTF.

This rearrangement joins TRBV4-1 to TRBJ2-5, with D hard to call. Germline lookup yields CDR1 MGHRA and CDR2 YSYEKL. V was shortened by 0 bases and J by 4 bases, with 9 bases between the two germline ends. The CDR3 runs 14 residues. This CDR3 reads CASSQEYVAETQYF. DNA for the CDR3: TGCGCCAGCAGCCAAGAGTACGTCGCAGAGACCCAGTACTTC.

V gene TRBV29-1 combines with J gene TRBJ2-5, with D unclear. The CDR3 runs 13 residues. CDR1 and CDR2 from the germline V gene are SQVTM and ANQGSEA. V lost 7 bases to trimming and J lost 5 bases, with 17 bases between them. CDR3 sequence reads: CSARSLMGETQYF. The CDR3 DNA follows: TGCAGCGCCAGAAGTTTGATGGGCGAGACCCAGTACTTC.

This chain uses TRBV6-6 with TRBJ1-5; D is unclear. Germline V gene data show CDR1 as MNHNY and CDR2 as SVGAGI (reference sequence). The germline V and J ends were trimmed by 2 bases and 6 bases, with 2 bases remaining between them. CDR3 length: 11 amino acids. CDR3 residues: CASSYSQPQHF. CDR3 coding DNA: TGTGCCAGCAGTTACAGTCAGCCCCAGCATTTT.

This clone appeared a single time. V and J are TRBV4-1 and TRBJ2-1, with 7 bases identical to TRBD2. The germline gives CDR1 MGHRA, CDR2 YSYEKL. The J segment lost 1 base and the V segment lost 4 bases, leaving 4 bases of the junction unmatched. CDR3 length: 15 residues. This CDR3 is CASSPGLMSYNEQFF. Here the CDR3 DNA reads TGCGCCAGCAGCCCGGGACTAATGTCCTACAATGAGCAGTTCTTC.

J is TRBJ2-3 and V is TRBV9, with 8 bases fitting TRBD2. Germline CDR1 reads SGDLS; CDR2 reads YYNGEE. With 3 bases clipped from V and 3 bases from J, the junction kept 6 bases outside the gene matches. The CDR3 runs to 15 residues. The CDR3 DNA sequence: TGTGCCAGCAGCGCCGGGGGGGCCAGAACAGATACGCAGTATTTT. Amino acid sequence: CASSAGGARTDTQYF.

CDR3 DNA: TGTGCCAGCTCACAGCGGGTCGGGGAGGCTCTCACCGGGGAGCTGTTTTTT. As protein: CASSQRVGEALTGELFF. V and J are TRBV18 and TRBJ2-2, with a weak D call TRBD2 (6 bases). The CDR3 runs to 17 residues. V was pared by 4 bases and J by 4 bases, with 19 bases between. CDR1 and CDR2 (germline): KGHSH, LQKENI.

This clone was counted only a few times. J is TRBJ1-2 and V is TRBV6-5; D possibly corresponds to TRBD1 (5 bases). Trimming cost V 6 bases and J 9 bases, with 23 bases left between them. CDR3 size: 15 residues. The germline gives CDR1 MNHEY, CDR2 SVGAGI. The CDR3 region has the DNA TGTGCCAGCAGACCCACCGGCGGGGGGGATTTTCGCTACACCTTC. It translates to CASRPTGGGDFRYTF.

The rearrangement joins TRBV5-6 to TRBJ1-2, with D uncertain. CDR1 and CDR2 from the germline V gene are SGHDT and YYEEEE. V was shortened by 4 bases and J by 2 bases, with 15 bases between the two germline ends. The CDR3 runs to 15 residues. Here the CDR3 DNA reads TGTGCCAGCAGCCTTGGATGGGGTTCCAACTATGGCTACACCTTC. It is translated as CASSLGWGSNYGYTF.

The chain recombines TRBV7-8 with TRBJ2-1; D remains ambiguous. The CDR3 is 16 amino acids. Germline-derived CDR1 and CDR2 are SGHVS and FQNEAQ. Trimming took off 2 bases at V and 0 bases at J, with 11 bases between the two ends. Here the CDR3 reads CASSLNYQSSYNEQFF. The CDR3 DNA is TGTGCCAGCAGCTTAAATTACCAGAGCTCCTACAATGAGCAGTTCTTC. Drawing the rest from reference TRBV7-8 and TRBJ2-1, the complete variable domain is GAGVSQSPRYKVAKRGQDVALRCDPISGHVSLFWYQQALGQGPEFLTYFQNEAQLDKSGLPSDRFFAERPEGSVSTLKIQRTQQEDSAVYLCASSLNYQSSYNEQFFGPGTRLTVL.

This clone was counted only a few times. The chain recombines TRBV2 with TRBJ2-7, with D possibly called TRBD1 or TRBD2 (5 bases each). The V end lost 7 bases, the J end lost 0 bases, and 16 bases lay between the germline ends. The germline gives CDR1 SNHLY, CDR2 FYNNEI. The CDR3 loop spans 15 amino acids. The CDR3 DNA is TGTGCCAGCATGCCGGGACCCCCCCTCTCCTACGAGCAGTACTTC. Translated: CASMPGPPLSYEQYF.

The chain is built from TRBV5-1 and TRBJ1-5; D gene ambiguous. The CDR3 length is 13 residues. V was shortened by 0 bases and J by 3 bases, with 4 bases between the two germline ends. Germline V gene data show CDR1 as SGHRS and CDR2 as YFSETQ. The CDR3 nucleotides are TGCGCCAGCAGCTTGGACAACAATCAGCCCCAGCATTTT. Translated, it gives CASSLDNNQPQHF.

The chain employs TRBV28 and TRBJ1-5; D is ambiguous. The CDR3 sequence is 11 residues long. The V gene lost 5 bases and the J gene lost 4 bases, with 3 bases spanning the gap. Germline V gives CDR1 MDHEN, CDR2 SYDVKM. The CDR3 is CASSPNQPQHF. CDR3 nucleotide sequence: TGTGCCAGCAGTCCTAATCAGCCCCAGCATTTT.

The chain is built from TRBV5-1 and TRBJ2-7; the match to TRBD1 covers 7 bases. Germline trimming cut 3 bases from V and 0 bases from J; bases unmatched to any gene: 9. The CDR3 contains 16 residues. Germline assignment: CDR1 SGHRS and CDR2 YFSETQ. CDR3 sequence reads: CASSSEGTVSSYEQYF. CDR3 DNA sequence: TGCGCCAGCAGCTCCGAGGGGACAGTGAGCTCCTACGAGCAGTACTTC.

The sample holds a few counts of this clone. The chain is built from TRBV27 and TRBJ2-1, with D unclear. In germline, CDR1 is MNHEY, CDR2 SMNVEV (reference sequence). V lost 4 bases and J 0 bases, leaving 7 bases between the germline ends. CDR3 length: 14 amino acids. Here the CDR3 DNA reads TGTGCCAGCAGTTCTACCCTCTCCTACAATGAGCAGTTCTTC. It is translated as CASSSTLSYNEQFF.

This clone was detected once. This chain links TRBV7-9 with TRBJ2-3, with D possibly TRBD1 on 5 matching bases. Germline CDR1 reads SEHNR; CDR2 reads FQNEAQ (reference sequence). The CDR3 contains 16 residues. Trimming pared 4 bases from V and 9 bases from J, leaving 23 bases between. CDR3 nucleotides: TGTGCCAGCAGCTCATACCCCCTGCCAGGGTTTGAGACGCAGTATTTT. Residues: CASSSYPLPGFETQYF.

This clone was seen just once. The chain carries TRBV6-1 and TRBJ1-4; D call uncertain. The CDR3 spans 15 residues. Germline-derived CDR1 and CDR2 are MNHNS and SASEGT. The V and J ends lost 4 bases and 0 bases respectively, with 9 bases between them. The CDR3 DNA reads as TGTGCCAGCAGTGCCTACTTAGCAACTAATGAAAAACTGTTTTTT. Residues: CASSAYLATNEKLFF.

The gene calls are TRBV27 and TRBJ2-7, with 9 bases aligning to TRBD1. V was clipped by 2 bases and J by 4 bases; unmatched bases: 0. Germline CDR1 is MNHEY and CDR2 is SMNVEV (reference sequence). CDR3 length: 13 amino acids. CDR3 nucleotides: TGTGCCAGCAGTTTAGACAGGGGGTACGAGCAGTACTTC. Its protein product is CASSLDRGYEQYF.